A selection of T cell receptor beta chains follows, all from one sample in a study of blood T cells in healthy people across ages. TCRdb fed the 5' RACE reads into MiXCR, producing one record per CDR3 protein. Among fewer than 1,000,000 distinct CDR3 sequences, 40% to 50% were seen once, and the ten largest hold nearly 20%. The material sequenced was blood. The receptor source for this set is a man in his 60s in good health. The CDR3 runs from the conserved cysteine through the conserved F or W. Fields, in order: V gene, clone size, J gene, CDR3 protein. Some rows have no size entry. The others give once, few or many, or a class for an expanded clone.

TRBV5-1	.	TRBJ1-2	CAGSFDSRTANYGYTF
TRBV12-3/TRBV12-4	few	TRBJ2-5	CASSSPTSGGPTEETQYF
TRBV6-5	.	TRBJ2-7	CASSWGQSYGQYF
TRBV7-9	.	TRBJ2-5	CASSGQTQYF
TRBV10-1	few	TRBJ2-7	CASSDRDSPYEQYF
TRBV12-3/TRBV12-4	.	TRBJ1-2	CASIYAGGRESYTF
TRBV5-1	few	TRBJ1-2	CASSLAGRGDGYTF
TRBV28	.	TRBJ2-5	CAGSPTGRVEETQYF
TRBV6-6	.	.	CASSRGDWGEQYF
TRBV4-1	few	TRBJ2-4	CASSQGQGAPLLAKNIQYF
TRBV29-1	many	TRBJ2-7	CSVEKDYEQYF
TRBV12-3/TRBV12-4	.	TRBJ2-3	CASSPGALTDTQYF
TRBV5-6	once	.	CASRPTKGALYEQYF
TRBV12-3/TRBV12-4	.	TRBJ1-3	CASLQGQFGNTIYF
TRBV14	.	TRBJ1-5	CASSNRDRGQGSNQPQHF
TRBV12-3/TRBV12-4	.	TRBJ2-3	CASRPGTGGVDTQYF
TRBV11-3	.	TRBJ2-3	CASSLTDTDQGALGDTQYF
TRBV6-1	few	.	CASSEISAGGFHEQYF
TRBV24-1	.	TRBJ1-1	CATSVGDVTAEAFF
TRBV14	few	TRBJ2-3	CASSGLALTDTQYF
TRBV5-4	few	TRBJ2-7	CASSLDIGQGRKQYF
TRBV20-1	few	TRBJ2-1	CSAASGGPELNEQFF
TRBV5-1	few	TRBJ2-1	CASSLVDIYNEQFF
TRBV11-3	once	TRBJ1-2	CASSLRGRSWDGYTF
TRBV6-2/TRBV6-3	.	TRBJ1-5	CASSRKSGTGPRGENQPQHF
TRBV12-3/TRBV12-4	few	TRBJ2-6	CASNPSGANVLTF
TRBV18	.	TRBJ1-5	CASSPYLSNQPQHF
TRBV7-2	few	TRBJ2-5	CASSLAAGLLETQYF